This TCR beta chain was sequenced during a study of blood T cell repertoires in COVID-19. The wider study: Sites across the United States, Italy and Spain contributed samples from acute and convalescent COVID-19. PBMCs, B-cell-depleted T cells, or T cells provided the cDNA or gDNA that made up the material.

The length of the CDR3 is 14 residues. The V gene lost 9 bases and the J gene lost 8 bases, with 20 bases spanning the gap. Germline-derived CDR1 and CDR2 are KGHDR and SFDVKD. Source study methods: Reference gene primer amplification gave nucleated cell count estimates. Method: immunoSEQ multiplex PCR; TCRdb's copy keeps in-frame clones and lacks some. V and J calls and clone size are those listed in that table; D and trimming were worked out from the DNA. The sample carries a few hundred thousand clones, 70% to 90% recorded once. The receptor was isolated from an older woman in a cohort exposed to, infected with or recovered from COVID-19 (not recorded which). The chain carries TRBV24-1 and TRBJ2-3, with D maybe TRBD1 (6 bases). Sequencing used PBMCs or T cells enriched from blood (not recorded which). In DNA, the CDR3 is TGTGCCACCTCATATGCCTCAGGGGCGGGTACGCAGTATTTT. Encoded protein: CATSYASGAGTQYF.